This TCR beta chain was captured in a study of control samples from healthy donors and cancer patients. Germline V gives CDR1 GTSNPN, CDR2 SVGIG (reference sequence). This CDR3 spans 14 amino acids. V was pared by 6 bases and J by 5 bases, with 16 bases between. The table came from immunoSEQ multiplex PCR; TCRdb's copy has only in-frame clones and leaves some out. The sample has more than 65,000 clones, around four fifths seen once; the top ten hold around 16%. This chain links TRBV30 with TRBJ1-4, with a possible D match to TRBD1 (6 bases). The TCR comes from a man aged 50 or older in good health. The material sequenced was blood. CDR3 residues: CACMTGTSNEKLFF. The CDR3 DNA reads TGTGCCTGCATGACCGGGACATCCAATGAAAAACTGTTTTTT.